This entry lists 2 T cell receptor beta chains sequenced from one sample in a study of OX40 agonist ivuxolimab in advanced cancers. Generated by immunoSEQ multiplex PCR, the TCRdb table keeps only in-frame clones and is missing some. The table includes roughly 90,000 clones, 85% to 95% detected once. The specimen comprised CD4+ or CD8+ T cells sorted from blood, sampled in a trial of the OX40 agonist ivuxolimab. These receptors all stem from an adult with an advanced solid tumor such as melanoma, head and neck, liver or kidney cancer.

This sequence joins TRBV6-5 and TRBJ1-5, with 9 bases matching TRBD1. Germline assignment: CDR1 MNHEY and CDR2 SVGAGI. V shed 2 bases, J shed 4 bases, and the junction held 3 bases outside the gene matches. The CDR3 covers 15 residues. The CDR3: CASSYGTGKNQPQHF. CDR3 DNA: TGTGCCAGCAGTTACGGGACAGGGAAGAATCAGCCCCAGCATTTT.

Concerning this clone: At one of its ends the junction is not consistent with the germline gene, which may arise from a read error. This chain links TRBV4-1 with TRBJ1-3; possibly TRBD1 for D (6 bases). Germline-derived CDR1 and CDR2 are MGHRA and YSYEKL. This CDR3 spans 14 amino acids. Written as DNA, the CDR3 is TGCGCCAGCAGCCAAGAGGAGGGGGTACTCGATGCAGACTTT. Protein sequence: CASSQEEGVLDADF.